What follows are 7 T cell receptor beta chains derived from one specimen sequenced in a study of blood T cell repertoires in COVID-19. Clones were sequenced by immunoSEQ multiplex PCR, and TCRdb holds only the in-frame ones, with some missing. The sample shows approximately 70,000 clones, roughly 85% of them seen only once. Material for sequencing was peripheral blood. Every receptor here comes from a man aged 55 to 69 with active or convalescent COVID-19.

The chain recombines TRBV7-2 with TRBJ2-1, with a possible D match to TRBD1 (6 bases). This CDR3 is 14 amino acids long. Germline assignment: CDR1 SGHTA and CDR2 FQGNSA. V shed 2 bases and J shed 5 bases, with 10 bases lying between them. The CDR3 nucleotides are TGTGCCAGCAGCTTACGACAGGATCACAATGAGCAGTTCTTC. Protein: CASSLRQDHNEQFF.

This chain connects TRBV7-3 to TRBJ2-6; D unclear. The CDR3 totals 19 residues. Germline CDR1 and CDR2: SGHTA and FQGTGA. Trimming removed 3 bases from V and 1 base from J, with 19 bases in between. CDR3 nucleotides: TGTGCCAGCAGCTTCGGTACAGACGCCGTTAGTTCTGGGGCCAACGTCCTGACTTTC. Amino acid sequence: CASSFGTDAVSSGANVLTF.

This chain links TRBV7-6 with TRBJ1-2, with 8 nucleotides matching TRBD1. Looked up from germline, CDR1 is SGHVS and CDR2 is FNYEAQ. The J segment lost 4 bases and the V segment lost 1 base, leaving 17 bases of the junction unmatched. The length of the CDR3 is 19 residues. CDR3: CASSLEIASRDRSSYGYTF. The CDR3 DNA is TGTGCCAGCAGCTTAGAAATTGCTAGTAGGGACAGGTCTAGCTATGGCTACACCTTC.

The chain uses TRBV27 and TRBJ1-1, with a weak D call TRBD1 (5 bases). CDR3 length equals 17 residues. Trimming cost V 8 bases and J 0 bases, with 22 bases left between them. From germline, CDR1 is MNHEY and CDR2 SMNVEV (reference sequence). The CDR3: CASPYPRRTIMNTEAFF. The CDR3 bases are TGTGCCAGCCCTTACCCAAGAAGGACAATAATGAACACTGAAGCTTTCTTT.

This chain links TRBV29-1 with TRBJ2-1, with 7 nucleotides matching TRBD1. Germline loops: CDR1 SQVTM, CDR2 ANQGSEA. Unmatched junction bases numbered 4, after V lost 2 bases and J lost 12 bases. The CDR3 spans 11 residues. The CDR3 bases are TGCAGCGTTGAAAGTAACAGGGGGCAGTTCTTC. Translated, it gives CSVESNRGQFF.

To note about this clone: Sequence at one end of the junction differs from germline and may be a read error. V and J are TRBV28 and TRBJ2-1; TRBD2 matches at 7 bases. The CDR3 totals 17 residues. Germline CDR1 reads MDHEN; CDR2 reads SYDVKM. The CDR3 reads CASSLFLLADSYNAQFF. The CDR3 bases are TGTGCCAGCAGTTTATTCCTGCTAGCGGACTCCTACAATGCGCAGTTCTTC.

This clone was seen just once. This chain links TRBV5-1 with TRBJ1-1, with D perhaps matching TRBD1 (6 bases). CDR1 is SGHRS and CDR2 is YFSETQ in the germline V gene. CDR3 size: 14 residues. V was trimmed by 0 bases and J by 5 bases, leaving 11 bases between them. The CDR3 loop is CASSLDRVGTEAFF. The CDR3 nucleotides read TGCGCCAGCAGCTTGGACAGGGTCGGGACTGAAGCTTTCTTT. Supplemented by reference TRBV5-1 and TRBJ1-1, the full variable domain reads KAGVTQTPRYLIKTRGQQVTLSCSPISGHRSVSWYQQTPGQGLQFLFEYFSETQRNKGNFPGRFSGRQFSNSRSEMNVSTLELGDSALYLCASSLDRVGTEAFFGQGTRLTVV.